The TCR beta chain described here comes from a study of T cells after yellow fever vaccination. The TCR cDNA carried a universal primer site and UMIs from 5'RACE template switching. Using its own MiXCR run on the 5' RACE reads, TCRdb lists one record per CDR3 protein. The sample lists 500,000 to 650,000 distinct CDR3 sequences, about 12% seen once, with about 16% in the top ten. On this clonotype: A much larger clone differs by one base, so this may be a read error.

Germline V gene sequence: CDR1 MDHEN, CDR2 SYDVKM. There are 17 residues in the CDR3. The clonotype comes from a young man who received the YFV17D yellow fever vaccine. This chain joins TRBV28 and TRBJ2-7; D uncertain. The sample here was PBMCs, taken on the day of the yellow fever booster vaccination. The CDR3, as DNA: TGTGCCAGCAGTTTACCCCCCGACCGGTGGGGTTCCTACGAGCTGTACTTC. Its translation is CASSLPPDRWGSYELYF.